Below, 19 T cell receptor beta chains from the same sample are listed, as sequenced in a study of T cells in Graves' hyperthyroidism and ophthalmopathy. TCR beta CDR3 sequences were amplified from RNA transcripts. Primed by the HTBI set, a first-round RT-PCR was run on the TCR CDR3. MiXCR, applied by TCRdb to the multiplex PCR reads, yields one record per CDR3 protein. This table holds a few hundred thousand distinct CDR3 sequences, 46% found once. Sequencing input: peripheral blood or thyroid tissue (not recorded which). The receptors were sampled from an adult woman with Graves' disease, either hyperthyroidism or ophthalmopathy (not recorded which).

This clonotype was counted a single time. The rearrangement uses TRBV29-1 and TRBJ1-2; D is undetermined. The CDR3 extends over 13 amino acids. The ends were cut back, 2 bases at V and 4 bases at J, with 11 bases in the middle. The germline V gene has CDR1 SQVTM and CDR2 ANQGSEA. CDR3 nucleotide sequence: TGCAGCGTTGAAATGGCGGGGAGCTATGGCTACACCTTC. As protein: CSVEMAGSYGYTF.

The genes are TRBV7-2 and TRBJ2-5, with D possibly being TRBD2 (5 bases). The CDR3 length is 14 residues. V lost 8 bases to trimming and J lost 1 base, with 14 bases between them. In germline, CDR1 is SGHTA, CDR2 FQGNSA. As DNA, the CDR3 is TGTGCCAGCCGAAGCAGAGGGTTCCAAGAGACCCAGTACTTC. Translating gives CASRSRGFQETQYF.

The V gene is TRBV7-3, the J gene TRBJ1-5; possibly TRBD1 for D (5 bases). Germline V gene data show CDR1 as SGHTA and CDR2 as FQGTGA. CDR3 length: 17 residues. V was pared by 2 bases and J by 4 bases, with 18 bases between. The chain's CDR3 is CASSLGRAGPANQPQHF. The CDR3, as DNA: TGTGCCAGCAGCTTAGGTCGGGCAGGGCCCGCTAATCAGCCCCAGCATTTT. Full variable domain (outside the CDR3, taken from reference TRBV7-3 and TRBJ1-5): GAGVSQTPSNKVTEKGKYVELRCDPISGHTALYWYRQSLGQGPEFLIYFQGTGAADDSGLPNDRFFAVRPEGSVSTLKIQRTERGDSAVYLCASSLGRAGPANQPQHFGDGTRLSIL.

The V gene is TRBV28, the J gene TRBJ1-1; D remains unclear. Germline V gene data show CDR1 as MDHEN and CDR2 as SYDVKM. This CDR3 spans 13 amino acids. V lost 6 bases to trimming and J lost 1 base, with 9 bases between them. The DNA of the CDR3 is TGTGCCAGCAGACCCTCCCCGAACACTGAAGCTTTCTTT. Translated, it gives CASRPSPNTEAFF.

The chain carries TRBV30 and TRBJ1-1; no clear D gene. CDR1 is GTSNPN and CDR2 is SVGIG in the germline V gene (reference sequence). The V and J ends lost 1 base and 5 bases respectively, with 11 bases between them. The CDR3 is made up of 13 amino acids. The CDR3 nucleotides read TGTGCCTGGAGTGCGACCCTTCAGACTGAAGCTTTCTTT. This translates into CAWSATLQTEAFF.

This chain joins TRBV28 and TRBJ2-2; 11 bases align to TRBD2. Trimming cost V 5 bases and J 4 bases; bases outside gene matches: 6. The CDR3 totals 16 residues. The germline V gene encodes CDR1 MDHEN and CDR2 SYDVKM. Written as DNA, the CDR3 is TGTGCCAGCAGTCTGGGACTAGCGGCCCGCACCGGGGAGCTGTTTTTT. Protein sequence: CASSLGLAARTGELFF.

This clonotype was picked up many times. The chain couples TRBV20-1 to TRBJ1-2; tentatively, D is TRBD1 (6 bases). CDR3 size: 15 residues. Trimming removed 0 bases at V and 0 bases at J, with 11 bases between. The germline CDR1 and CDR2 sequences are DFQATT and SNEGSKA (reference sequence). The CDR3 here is CSARDPDSTNYGYTF. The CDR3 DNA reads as TGCAGTGCTAGAGACCCGGACAGCACTAACTATGGCTACACCTTC.

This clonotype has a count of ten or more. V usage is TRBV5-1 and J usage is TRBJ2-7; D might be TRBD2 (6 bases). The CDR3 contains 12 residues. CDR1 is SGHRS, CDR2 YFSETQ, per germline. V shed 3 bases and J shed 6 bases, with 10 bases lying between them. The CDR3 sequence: CASSSIGGEQYF. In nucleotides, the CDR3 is TGCGCCAGCAGCTCCATCGGGGGCGAGCAGTACTTC.

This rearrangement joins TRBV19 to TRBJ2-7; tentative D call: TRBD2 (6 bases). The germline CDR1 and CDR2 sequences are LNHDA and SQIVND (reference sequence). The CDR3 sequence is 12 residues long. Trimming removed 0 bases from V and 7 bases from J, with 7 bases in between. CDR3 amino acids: CASSIEGGEQYF. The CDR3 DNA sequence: TGTGCCAGTAGTATAGAGGGAGGAGAGCAGTACTTC.

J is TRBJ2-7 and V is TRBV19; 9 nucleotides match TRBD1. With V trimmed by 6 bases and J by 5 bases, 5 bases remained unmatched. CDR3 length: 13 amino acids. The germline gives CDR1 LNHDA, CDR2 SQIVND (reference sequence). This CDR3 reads CASRAGQGDEQYF. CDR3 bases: TGTGCCAGTAGGGCGGGACAGGGCGACGAGCAGTACTTC.

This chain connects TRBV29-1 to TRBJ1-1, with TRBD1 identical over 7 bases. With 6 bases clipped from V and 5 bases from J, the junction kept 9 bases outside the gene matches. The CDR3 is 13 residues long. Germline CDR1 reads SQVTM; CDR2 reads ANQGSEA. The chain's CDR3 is CSVAPGQWTEAFF. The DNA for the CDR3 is TGCAGCGTCGCCCCGGGACAGTGGACTGAAGCTTTCTTT.

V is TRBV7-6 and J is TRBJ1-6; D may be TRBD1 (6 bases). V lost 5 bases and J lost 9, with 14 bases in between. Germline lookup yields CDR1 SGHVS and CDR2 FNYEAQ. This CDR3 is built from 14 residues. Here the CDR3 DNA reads TGTGCCAGCAGCCCGGGGGCTACGGGTTCACCCCTCCACTTT. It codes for CASSPGATGSPLHF.

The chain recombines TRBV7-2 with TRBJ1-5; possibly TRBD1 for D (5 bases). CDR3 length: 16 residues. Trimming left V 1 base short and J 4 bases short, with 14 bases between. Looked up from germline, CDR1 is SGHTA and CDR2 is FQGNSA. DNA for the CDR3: TGTGCCAGCAGCTTAGGTAGCGGGGCTACGAATCAGCCCCAGCATTTT. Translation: CASSLGSGATNQPQHF.

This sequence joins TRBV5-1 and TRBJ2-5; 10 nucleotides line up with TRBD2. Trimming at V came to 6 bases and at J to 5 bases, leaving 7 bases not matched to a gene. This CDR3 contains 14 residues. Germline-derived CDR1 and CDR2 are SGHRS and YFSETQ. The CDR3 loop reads CASTIAGGMETQYF. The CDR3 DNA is TGCGCCAGCACTATAGCGGGAGGAATGGAGACCCAGTACTTC.

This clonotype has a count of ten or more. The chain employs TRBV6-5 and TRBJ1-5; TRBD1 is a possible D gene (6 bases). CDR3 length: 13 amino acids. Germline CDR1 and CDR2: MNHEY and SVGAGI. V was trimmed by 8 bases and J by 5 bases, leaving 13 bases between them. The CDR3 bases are TGTGCCAGCTCAAGGGGGAGTGATCAGCCCCAGCATTTT. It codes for CASSRGSDQPQHF.

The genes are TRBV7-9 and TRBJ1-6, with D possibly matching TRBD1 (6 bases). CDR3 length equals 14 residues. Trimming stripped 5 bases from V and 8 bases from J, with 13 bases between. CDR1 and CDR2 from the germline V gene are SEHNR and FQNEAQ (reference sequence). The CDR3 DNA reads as TGTGCCAGCAGCGGGACGGAGGGGGATTCACCCCTCCACTTT. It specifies CASSGTEGDSPLHF.

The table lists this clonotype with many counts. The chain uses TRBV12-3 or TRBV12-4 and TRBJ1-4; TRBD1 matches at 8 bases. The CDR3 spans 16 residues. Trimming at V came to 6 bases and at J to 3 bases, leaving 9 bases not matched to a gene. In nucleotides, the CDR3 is TGTGCCAGCAGCTCACGGCAGGGGGCAGCTAATGAAAAACTGTTTTTT. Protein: CASSSRQGAANEKLFF.

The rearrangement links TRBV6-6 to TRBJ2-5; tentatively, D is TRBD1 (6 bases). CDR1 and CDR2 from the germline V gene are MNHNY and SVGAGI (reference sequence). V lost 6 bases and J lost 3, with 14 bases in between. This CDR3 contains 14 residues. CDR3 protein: CASSPRGGEETQYF. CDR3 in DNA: TGTGCCAGCAGCCCCAGGGGCGGCGAAGAGACCCAGTACTTC.

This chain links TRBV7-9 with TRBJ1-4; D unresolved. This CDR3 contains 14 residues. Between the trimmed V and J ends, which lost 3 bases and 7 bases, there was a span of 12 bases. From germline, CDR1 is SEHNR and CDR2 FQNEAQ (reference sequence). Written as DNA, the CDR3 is TGTGCCAGCAGCTTTGGCCGTGGGATTGAAAAACTGTTTTTT. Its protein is CASSFGRGIEKLFF.